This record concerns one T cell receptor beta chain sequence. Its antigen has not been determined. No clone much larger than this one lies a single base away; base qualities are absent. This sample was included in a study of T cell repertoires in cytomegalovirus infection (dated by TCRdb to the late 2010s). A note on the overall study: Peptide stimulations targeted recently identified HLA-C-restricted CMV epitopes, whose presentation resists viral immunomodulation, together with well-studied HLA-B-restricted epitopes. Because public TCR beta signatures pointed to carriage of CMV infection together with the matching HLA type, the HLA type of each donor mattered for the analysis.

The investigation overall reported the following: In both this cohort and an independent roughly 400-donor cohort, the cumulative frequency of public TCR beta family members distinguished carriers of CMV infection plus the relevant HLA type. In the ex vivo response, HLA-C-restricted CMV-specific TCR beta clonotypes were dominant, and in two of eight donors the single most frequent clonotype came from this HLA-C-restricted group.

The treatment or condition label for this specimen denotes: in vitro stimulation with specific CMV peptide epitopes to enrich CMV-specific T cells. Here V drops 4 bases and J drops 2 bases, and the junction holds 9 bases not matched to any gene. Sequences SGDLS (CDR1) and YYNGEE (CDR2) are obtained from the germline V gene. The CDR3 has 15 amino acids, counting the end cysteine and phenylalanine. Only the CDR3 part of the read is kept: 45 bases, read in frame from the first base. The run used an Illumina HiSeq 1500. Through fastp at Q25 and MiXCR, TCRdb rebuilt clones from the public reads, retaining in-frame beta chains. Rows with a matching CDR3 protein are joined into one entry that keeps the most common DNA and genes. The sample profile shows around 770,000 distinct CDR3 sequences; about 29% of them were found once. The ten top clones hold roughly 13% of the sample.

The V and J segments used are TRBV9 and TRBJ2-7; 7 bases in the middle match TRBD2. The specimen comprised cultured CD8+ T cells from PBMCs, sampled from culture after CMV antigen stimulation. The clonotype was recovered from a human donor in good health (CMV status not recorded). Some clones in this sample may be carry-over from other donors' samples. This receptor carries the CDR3 CASSREGEGTYEQYF. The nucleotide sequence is TGTGCCAGCAGCCGAGAAGGGGAGGGGACCTACGAGCAGTACTTC.